What follows is one TCR beta chain and its context. The target antigen is unknown. One junction end does not reproduce the germline sequence, and a read error may be involved. This sample is drawn from a study of blood T cells in healthy people across ages. Per-sample PBMC isolation yielded at least 6.5 million cells. Study-wide results and limits: TCR beta diversity per million T cells fell roughly linearly with age.

A sample-barcoded 5' primer and a J-beta primer mix were used in a second PCR of roughly 6 to 12 cycles. Each of the cDNA molecules was tagged by a template-switch adaptor with 12 random nucleotides. A minimum of 2.5 million CDR3-containing paired-end reads was obtained for each sample. TCRdb fed the 5' RACE reads into MiXCR, producing one record per CDR3 protein. The sample lists some 1.5 million distinct CDR3 sequences; over 25% were seen once. The CDR3 runs to 14 residues. CDR1 and CDR2 from the germline V gene are SGHDT and YYEEEE. This TCR came from a woman aged 25-40 years in good health. This chain links TRBV5-6 with TRBJ1-5; TRBD1 is a possible D gene (5 bases). The sequenced sample consisted of blood. Here the CDR3 DNA reads TGTGCCAGTAGCTTGGGGGGGTACCGGCAGCCCCAGCATTTT. Protein: CASSLGGYRQPQHF.